The sequence of this TCR beta chain was determined in a study of blood T cell repertoires in COVID-19 (dated by TCRdb to about 2020). Concerning the study at large: Collaborator samples came from the United States, Italy and Spain and covered acute and convalescent phases of COVID-19. The repertoires were made available in a free public database intended to serve as a resource for research on the immune response to SARS-CoV-2. The sample metadata nearly always contained a de-identified subject ID, COVID-19 status, age in years and sex. Samples were obtained from the ongoing ImmuneRACE study (first 160 participants) and from 1,254 subjects provided by 6 global collaborators. Where HLA class I and class II types were available, the types were taken from metadata supplied by the sample provider, not from assay-based typing. The dataset comprised deeply sampled blood TCRbeta repertoires from subjects exposed to, actively infected with, or recovered from COVID-19. The material from the prospective study consisted of cDNA or gDNA derived from T cells, B-cell-depleted T cells, or PBMCs. Study-level results and caveats: The quantity of clinical and demographic metadata differed by source and by participant and was supplied without curation.

Concerning this clone: There is no known antigen for this receptor. One base away there is no much larger clone; base qualities are not given.

TCRbeta CDR3 regions were amplified from genomic DNA by means of the immunoSEQ Assay, a bias-controlled multiplex PCR. Per the original workflow: Nucleated cell counts per sample were estimated from amplification of reference gene primers within the assay. To quantify the absolute abundance of each unique TCRbeta CDR3 rearrangement, sequence reads were collapsed and filtered. For each sample, productive Simpson clonality was calculated as the square root of Simpson's diversity index across productive rearrangements. Entries here come from immuneACCESS through TCRdb and include only in-frame sequences with V and J called. Some clones fail to appear in such tables; in the studies checked, an unresolved V gene covers under half of the shortfall, and the cause of the remainder is unknown. V and J calls and clone size follow that table, whereas D and trimming were derived from the DNA. The sample table shows under 150,000 clones, and more than 70% are seen once. 5% of the sample is taken by the ten largest.

The collaborating institutions used their own protocols to collect whole blood in K2EDTA tubes. Collaborator samples were shipped for TCRbeta analysis as frozen whole blood, isolated PBMCs, or DNA extracted from either sample type. Trimming leaves V shorter by 0 bases and J shorter by 0 bases, with the junction holding 5 bases beyond the gene matches. The germline V gene sets CDR1 to MNHEY and CDR2 to SVGAGI. Inclusive of the bounding cysteine and phenylalanine, the CDR3 is 16 residues long. Only the CDR3 portion is preserved as DNA: 48 bases, with reading frame beginning at the first base. This TCR derives from a woman in her fifties or sixties with acute or convalescent COVID-19. The chain links TRBV6-5 with TRBJ2-7, with TRBD2 identical over 7 junction bases. The sample consisted of peripheral blood. The sequenced DNA is TGTGCCAGCAGTTACTCTGTCGGGGGGAGCTCCTACGAGCAGTACTTC. Translation gives CASSYSVGGSSYEQYF.